The 27 T cell receptor beta chains presented below share a single source sample, sequenced in a study of CXCR3-negative and CXCR3-positive naive CD8 T cells. UMI-tagged TRB cDNA libraries were built via 5' RACE. TCRdb re-called the 5' RACE reads and catalogs CDR3 proteins one per entry, DNA excluded. Its table lists fewer than 55,000 distinct CDR3 sequences. The sequencing input was naive CXCR3- CD8+ T cells from blood. Subset here: CD45RO-CCR7+CD27+CD95- naive CD8+ T cells lacking CXCR3 (TNR3-). The receptors were sampled from a human donor in good health. Some clones in this sample may be carry-over from other donors' samples.

The CDR3 here is CASSRSESSYEQYF. This rearrangement joins TRBV28 to TRBJ2-7. Germline V gives CDR1 MDHEN, CDR2 SYDVKM. CDR3 length: 14 amino acids.

This chain links TRBV28 with TRBJ1-4. The CDR3 is made up of 14 amino acids. From germline, CDR1 is MDHEN and CDR2 SYDVKM. The CDR3 protein is CASRPNTDNEKLFF.

The chain is built from TRBV9 and TRBJ2-5; as DNA is missing, the TRBD2 call by TCRdb cannot be tested. There are 13 residues in the CDR3. Germline V gene lookup returns CDR1 SGDLS and CDR2 YYNGEE. The chain's CDR3 is CASGGTSQETQYF.

The gene calls are TRBV6-4 and TRBJ1-1; the D call of TRBD1 rests on TCRdb alone, since no DNA is present to check it. Germline V CDR1 and CDR2: MRHNA, SNTAGT. The CDR3 totals 15 residues. CDR3 sequence: CASSEVGGENTEAFF.

This rearrangement joins TRBV12-3 or TRBV12-4 to TRBJ2-1; the TCRdb call, TRBD1, lacks DNA for checking. The CDR3 has 14 amino acids. CDR3 sequence: CASSYPGQTHEQFF.

The chain couples TRBV2 to TRBJ2-5. The CDR3 spans 15 residues. From germline, CDR1 is SNHLY and CDR2 FYNNEI. CDR3: CASSEVREYQETQYF.

The V call is TRBV28, the J call TRBJ2-1; lacking DNA, the TRBD1 call made by TCRdb goes unchecked. CDR1 is MDHEN, CDR2 SYDVKM, per germline. CDR3 length equals 16 residues. CDR3 protein: CASRHTGQGLNNEQFF.

This chain joins TRBV29-1 and TRBJ2-1. The germline gives CDR1 SQVTM, CDR2 ANQGSEA. This CDR3 contains 14 residues. This CDR3 is CSVEKAYGYNEQFF.

The chain combines TRBV29-1 with TRBJ2-5. Germline assignment: CDR1 SQVTM and CDR2 ANQGSEA. CDR3 size: 13 residues. CDR3 residues: CSVETFNGETQYF.

J is TRBJ1-1 and V is TRBV28; TCRdb proposes TRBD1, but this gene call is untestable without DNA. Germline-derived CDR1 and CDR2 are MDHEN and SYDVKM. The CDR3 extends over 15 amino acids. This chain's CDR3 is CASSPRQVLNTEAFF.

Judged by frequency, this clonotype is medium-sized (0.01 to 0.1%). The rearrangement uses TRBV9 and TRBJ2-7. Germline V gives CDR1 SGDLS, CDR2 YYNGEE. The CDR3 has 13 amino acids. The CDR3 is CASSVGQTYEQYF.

The V call is TRBV5-5, the J call TRBJ2-2; TCRdb's D call, TRBD1, is unchecked because there is no DNA. CDR1 SGHKS and CDR2 YYEKEE come from the germline V gene (reference sequence). The CDR3 is 13 amino acids. CDR3 amino acids: CASIPGGTGELFF.

This chain joins TRBV29-1 and TRBJ2-7; the TCRdb call, TRBD1, lacks DNA for checking. This CDR3 is 12 amino acids long. Germline loops: CDR1 SQVTM, CDR2 ANQGSEA. CDR3 protein: CSTRDSTYEQYF.

The V and J genes are TRBV15 and TRBJ1-1. The CDR3 spans 14 residues. CDR1 is LNHNV and CDR2 is YYDKDF in the germline V gene (reference sequence). The CDR3 here is CATSRDTENTEAFF.

The chain has TRBV20-1 and TRBJ2-7; there is no DNA to check the TCRdb D call of TRBD1. Germline V CDR1 and CDR2: DFQATT, SNEGSKA (reference sequence). The CDR3 is 15 residues long. CDR3 region: CSARSNRDSFYEQYF.

CDR3 loop: CSVEEMGAETGELFF. This sequence joins TRBV29-1 and TRBJ2-2. The CDR3 loop spans 15 amino acids. Germline lookup yields CDR1 SQVTM and CDR2 ANQGSEA.

The chain employs TRBV20-1 and TRBJ2-1; TCRdb outputs TRBD1, but without DNA this stays unchecked. The CDR3 loop spans 17 amino acids. CDR1 DFQATT and CDR2 SNEGSKA come from the germline V gene (reference sequence). CDR3 amino acids: CSATPPLAGGPYNEQFF.

CDR3 protein: CASSLGQGNTEAFF. The rearrangement uses TRBV7-6 and TRBJ1-1; lacking DNA, the TRBD1 call made by TCRdb goes unchecked. The V gene's germline CDR1 is SGHVS and CDR2 FNYEAQ. CDR3 size: 14 residues. The full variable domain, in which reference TRBV7-6 and TRBJ1-1 provide the parts outside the CDR3, is GAGVSQSPRYKVTKRGQDVALRCDPISGHVSLYWYRQALGQGPEFLTYFNYEAQQDKSGLPNDRFSAERPEGSISTLTIQRTEQRDSAMYRCASSLGQGNTEAFFGQGTRLTVV.

Its frequency marks this clonotype as medium-sized. The chain recombines TRBV29-1 with TRBJ2-1; TCRdb indicates TRBD1, and absent DNA this call remains unverified. Germline CDR1 reads SQVTM; CDR2 reads ANQGSEA. The CDR3 spans 12 residues. This CDR3 reads CSGDRGYNEQFF.

V gene TRBV15 combines with J gene TRBJ2-1; there is no DNA to check the TCRdb D call of TRBD2. The CDR3 runs to 15 residues. Germline CDR1 and CDR2: LNHNV and YYDKDF (reference sequence). The CDR3 sequence: CATSRLRDSYNEQFF.

The chain uses TRBV6-1 and TRBJ2-6. From germline, CDR1 is MNHNS and CDR2 SASEGT. This CDR3 region has 14 residues. CDR3 residues: CASSEVAGANVLTF.

The gene calls are TRBV27 and TRBJ2-7; TCRdb indicates TRBD1, and absent DNA this call remains unverified. The CDR3 consists of 14 residues. Per germline, CDR1 MNHEY and CDR2 SMNVEV (reference sequence). CDR3 sequence: CASSYEGGFYEQYF.

This rearrangement joins TRBV5-1 to TRBJ2-7; TCRdb proposes TRBD2, but this gene call is untestable without DNA. The CDR3 extends over 12 amino acids. Looked up from germline, CDR1 is SGHRS and CDR2 is YFSETQ. CDR3 sequence reads: CASQLATGEQYF.

The gene calls are TRBV20-1 and TRBJ2-7; TCRdb's assignment of TRBD2 cannot be checked, as there is no DNA. CDR1 is DFQATT, CDR2 SNEGSKA, per germline (reference sequence). This CDR3 is built from 14 residues. CDR3 region: CSASTGLAGVGQYF.

This chain links TRBV7-2 with TRBJ2-7. CDR1 and CDR2 from the germline V gene are SGHTA and FQGNSA. The CDR3 sequence is 12 residues long. This CDR3 reads CASSLEDYEQYF.

The chain is built from TRBV2 and TRBJ1-1; the TCRdb D gene call, TRBD1, has no DNA to confirm it. Germline V lookup: CDR1 SNHLY, CDR2 FYNNEI. The CDR3 sequence is 14 residues long. CDR3 region: CASKGAGPNTEAFF.

The chain uses TRBV29-1 and TRBJ2-1; TCRdb calls TRBD2, which cannot be checked without DNA. Germline CDR1 and CDR2: SQVTM and ANQGSEA. This CDR3 region has 13 residues. This CDR3 reads CSVVPALGNEQFF.